The 32 T cell receptor beta chains listed next were all sequenced from one sample in a study of blood T cells in healthy people across ages. The authors ran a second PCR of 7 to 11 cycles using a sample-barcoded 5' primer and a J-beta primer mix. Via MiXCR, TCRdb re-called the 5' RACE reads, giving one row per CDR3 protein. The table has about a million distinct CDR3 sequences, roughly half seen once; the top ten hold about 20%. The sample comprised blood. All receptors derive from a woman aged 60 to 75 in good health.

There are a few counts of this clonotype. This chain links TRBV11-2 with TRBJ2-3; D could derive from TRBD1 or TRBD2 (6 bases each). CDR3 size: 16 residues. Germline V lookup: CDR1 SGHAT, CDR2 FQNNGV. The V and J ends lost 5 bases and 0 bases respectively, with 15 bases between them. The CDR3 nucleotides read TGTGCCAGCAGCAAAGAGGGGGGCTCTAGCACAGATACGCAGTATTTT. Protein: CASSKEGGSSTDTQYF.

V and J are TRBV20-1 and TRBJ2-1; D gene uncertain. The CDR3 totals 14 residues. Trimming removed 0 bases at V and 7 bases at J, with 13 bases between. Germline V gene sequence: CDR1 DFQATT, CDR2 SNEGSKA (reference sequence). The CDR3 bases are TGCAGTGCTAGAGACCCCACATTTGGGAATGAGCAGTTCTTC. It is translated as CSARDPTFGNEQFF.

J is TRBJ2-5 and V is TRBV10-2; D might be TRBD1 or TRBD2, each matching 5 bases. The V gene lost 8 bases and the J gene lost 5 bases, with 18 bases spanning the gap. The CDR3 covers 14 residues. The germline gives CDR1 WSHSY, CDR2 SAAADI. The CDR3 is CASLVDGGRETQYF. The DNA for the CDR3 is TGCGCCAGCCTTGTAGATGGGGGTCGTGAGACCCAGTACTTC.

The gene calls are TRBV9 and TRBJ2-5; D not certain. Germline V CDR1 and CDR2: SGDLS, YYNGEE. Trimming pared 3 bases from V and 11 bases from J, leaving 20 bases between. CDR3 size: 14 residues. As DNA, the CDR3 is TGTGCCAGCAGCGCGGACGGCCGGAACAATGAGCAGTACTTC. It codes for CASSADGRNNEQYF.

Only a few counts were recorded for this clonotype. V and J are TRBV20-1 and TRBJ2-1; 9 nucleotides align to TRBD1. The length of the CDR3 is 13 residues. Germline CDR1 DFQATT, CDR2 SNEGSKA (reference sequence). After removal of 4 bases from V and 7 bases from J, the junction contained 5 bases not matched to a gene. The CDR3 nucleotides are TGCAGTGCTACCGGGACAGGGTGGAATGAGCAGTTCTTC. This translates into CSATGTGWNEQFF.

This clonotype was picked up a small number of times. CDR3 bases: TGTGCCAGCAGCTCGGGACTAGCGGGAGCCGAGCAGTACTTC. Translating it yields CASSSGLAGAEQYF. J is TRBJ2-7 and V is TRBV7-2, with TRBD2 matching 14 bases. CDR1 SGHTA and CDR2 FQGNSA come from the germline V gene. The CDR3 has 14 amino acids. Trimming at V came to 4 bases and at J to 6 bases, leaving 2 bases not matched to a gene.

This clonotype appeared a few times. The chain is built from TRBV7-9 and TRBJ2-3; D possibly uses TRBD1 or TRBD2 (5 bases each). Trimming removed 8 bases at V and 5 bases at J, with 17 bases between. CDR1 SEHNR and CDR2 FQNEAQ come from the germline V gene (reference sequence). This CDR3 has 14 residues. CDR3 nucleotides: TGTGCCAGCTTAGACCGGGACCCACTAGATACGCAGTATTTT. Protein product: CASLDRDPLDTQYF.

The chain uses TRBV7-9 and TRBJ1-5; D perhaps matches TRBD1 (5 bases). V was pared by 4 bases and J by 4 bases, with 17 bases between. CDR3 length: 16 residues. CDR1 and CDR2 (germline): SEHNR, FQNEAQ (reference sequence). The DNA of the CDR3 is TGTGCCAGCAGCTCGGAGTCGGGGGGAGGGAATCAGCCCCAGCATTTT. Encoded protein: CASSSESGGGNQPQHF.

This clonotype was seen more than once but under ten times. The chain carries TRBV2 and TRBJ2-7; 11 bases fit TRBD2. Germline CDR1 SNHLY, CDR2 FYNNEI. The CDR3 is 15 residues long. After removal of 7 bases from V and 6 bases from J, the junction contained 11 bases not matched to a gene. DNA of the CDR3: TGTGCCAGCATCGTTCGTCTAGCGGGAGGTGGCGAGCAGTACTTC. As protein: CASIVRLAGGGEQYF.

The CDR3 nucleotides are TGTGCCAGCAGCACGGCCGGGACAGGGGTTCGGACAGATACGCAGTATTTT. It codes for CASSTAGTGVRTDTQYF. V usage is TRBV11-2 and J usage is TRBJ2-3, with 10 bases lining up with TRBD1. Germline CDR1 and CDR2: SGHAT and FQNNGV. This CDR3 region has 17 residues. V was clipped by 5 bases and J by 3 bases; unmatched bases: 11.

The V call is TRBV20-1, the J call TRBJ2-2; perhaps TRBD1 as D (5 bases). V was pared by 4 bases and J by 0 bases, with 18 bases between. CDR3 size: 17 residues. Germline V gene data show CDR1 as DFQATT and CDR2 as SNEGSKA (reference sequence). CDR3 sequence reads: CSATSPSGIPNTGELFF. In DNA form, the CDR3 reads TGCAGTGCTACATCCCCTTCAGGGATACCGAACACCGGGGAGCTGTTTTTT.

This clonotype was observed a few times. V usage is TRBV9 and J usage is TRBJ2-5; 7 nucleotides line up with TRBD2. Germline CDR1 is SGDLS and CDR2 is YYNGEE. The J segment lost 4 bases and the V segment lost 4 bases, leaving 13 bases of the junction unmatched. The CDR3 is 16 amino acids. Here the CDR3 reads CASSLTSAAGAETQYF. The DNA of the CDR3 is TGTGCCAGCAGCCTAACTAGCGCCGCTGGGGCAGAGACCCAGTACTTC.

V and J are TRBV4-3 and TRBJ2-3; 7 bases fit TRBD2. The CDR3 totals 17 residues. Germline V CDR1 and CDR2: LGHNA, YSLEER. The V segment lost 2 bases and the J segment 0 bases; nucleotides outside the gene matches: 8. In DNA form, the CDR3 reads TGCGCCAGCAGCCAACAGATAGCGGGTTTTAGCACAGATACGCAGTATTTT. As protein: CASSQQIAGFSTDTQYF.

This clonotype was seen only once. This chain connects TRBV10-3 to TRBJ2-7; tentatively, D is TRBD2 (6 bases). The CDR3 is 14 residues long. Germline V gene data show CDR1 as ENHRY and CDR2 as SYGVKD. Trimming removed 6 bases at V and 0 bases at J, with 12 bases between. CDR3 protein: CAIRPGDRSYEQYF. DNA of the CDR3: TGTGCCATCAGACCGGGGGACCGCTCCTACGAGCAGTACTTC.

The genes are TRBV25-1 and TRBJ2-1; 9 bases fit TRBD1. Trimming took 7 bases from V and 10 from J; bases not matched to a gene: 11. The CDR3 spans 14 residues. Germline CDR1 MGHDK, CDR2 SYGVNS. The DNA for the CDR3 is TGTGCCAGCACAAGAATGGGGGGGACAGGGGAGCAGTTCTTC. It encodes CASTRMGGTGEQFF.

This clonotype was seen a handful of times. This chain joins TRBV12-3 or TRBV12-4 and TRBJ2-7; possibly TRBD2 for D (6 bases). The CDR3 runs 16 residues. V was cut by 0 bases and J by 4 bases, with 16 bases left in between. The CDR3 sequence: CASSLALPVGGYEQYF. In DNA, the CDR3 is TGTGCCAGCAGTTTAGCGCTACCAGTGGGGGGATACGAGCAGTACTTC.

The rearrangement joins TRBV29-1 to TRBJ2-1; 12 positions match TRBD2. The CDR3 contains 21 residues. V lost 1 base and J lost 7; bases outside the gene matches: 23. Per the germline V gene, CDR1 is SQVTM and CDR2 is ANQGSEA. The CDR3 DNA reads as TGCAGCGTTGAAGCAACAAAGACTAGCGGGAGTCGACTCTCGTCGGGGAATGAGCAGTTCTTC. This translates into CSVEATKTSGSRLSSGNEQFF.

This clonotype has more than one count but fewer than ten. The V gene is TRBV7-6, the J gene TRBJ2-4; 8 bases fit TRBD1. The end of the DNA is better explained by TRBJ2-7, so the J call may be wrong. The germline V gene has CDR1 SGHVS and CDR2 FNYEAQ. The CDR3 is 13 residues long. CDR3 sequence (DNA): TGTGCCAGCAGCACCGGACAGGGATTCGAGCAGTACTTC. Its translation is CASSTGQGFEQYF.

Worth noting for this clonotype: One end of the junction fails to match germline, which may point to a read error. The rearrangement links TRBV3-1 to TRBJ2-1; the D is unclear. Germline CDR1 and CDR2: LGHDT and YNNKEL (reference sequence). The CDR3 is 15 residues long. The DNA for the CDR3 is TGTGCCGGCAGCCAATTAGGCGGAGAGTACAATGAGCAGTTCTTC. It translates to CAGSQLGGEYNEQFF.

V is TRBV7-8 and J is TRBJ2-1, with 8 bases aligning to TRBD2. The length of the CDR3 is 16 residues. Germline V gene data show CDR1 as SGHVS and CDR2 as FQNEAQ. V shed 4 bases and J 9 bases; nucleotides not matched to a gene: 14. The CDR3 sequence is CASSSEGLVGFVEQFF. The CDR3 DNA sequence: TGTGCCAGCAGCTCCGAGGGACTAGTGGGTTTCGTTGAGCAGTTCTTC.

CDR3 DNA sequence: TGTGCCAGCAGTTACTCGAGGGGGCTCAGCAATCAGCCCCAGCATTTT. Translated: CASSYSRGLSNQPQHF. The chain couples TRBV6-2 or TRBV6-3 to TRBJ1-5, with 7 bases identical to TRBD1. Per the germline V gene, CDR1 is MNHEY and CDR2 is SVGEGT. J was trimmed by 1 base and V by 0 bases; bases with no gene match: 3. CDR3 length: 16 residues.

The count of this clonotype is one. This rearrangement joins TRBV28 to TRBJ2-4, with a tentative D call TRBD1 (6 bases). With the DNA end fitting TRBJ2-7 better, the J assignment may be wrong. The length of the CDR3 is 13 residues. Per the germline V gene, CDR1 is MDHEN and CDR2 is SYDVKM. The CDR3: CASSGTPIYEQYF. In nucleotides, the CDR3 is TGTGCCAGCAGTGGGACACCTATCTACGAGCAGTACTTC.

CDR3 sequence reads: CASSLAVGVVSSGSNEQFF. DNA for the CDR3: TGCGCCAGCAGCTTGGCTGTGGGGGTGGTTTCGTCAGGTAGCAATGAGCAGTTCTTC. This chain links TRBV5-1 with TRBJ2-1, with D tentatively TRBD1 or TRBD2 (5 bases each). Germline CDR1 is SGHRS and CDR2 is YFSETQ. The CDR3 consists of 19 residues. V lost 0 bases, J lost 6 bases, and 25 bases lay in between. The full variable domain, rest sourced from reference TRBV5-1 and TRBJ2-1, is KAGVTQTPRYLIKTRGQQVTLSCSPISGHRSVSWYQQTPGQGLQFLFEYFSETQRNKGNFPGRFSGRQFSNSRSEMNVSTLELGDSALYLCASSLAVGVVSSGSNEQFFGPGTRLTVL.

The chain carries TRBV6-5 and TRBJ2-1, with 12 bases identical to TRBD1. Germline V gene sequence: CDR1 MNHEY, CDR2 SVGAGI. The CDR3 covers 15 residues. V lost 6 bases and J lost 8; bases outside the gene matches: 8. The CDR3 DNA sequence: TGTGCCAGCAGACCCGGGACAGGGGGCAGGTATGAGCAGTTCTTC. Translation gives CASRPGTGGRYEQFF.

This clonotype was counted only a few times. This chain joins TRBV20-1 and TRBJ2-1, with 10 bases identical to TRBD1. There are 14 residues in the CDR3. Germline V gene lookup returns CDR1 DFQATT and CDR2 SNEGSKA (reference sequence). With V trimmed by 6 bases and J by 6 bases, 8 bases remained unmatched. This CDR3 reads CSAAKWDRGNEQFF. The CDR3 nucleotides are TGCAGTGCCGCTAAGTGGGACAGGGGCAATGAGCAGTTCTTC.

The genes are TRBV2 and TRBJ2-7, with no clear D. V was trimmed by 6 bases and J by 7 bases, leaving 19 bases between them. The CDR3 is 14 residues long. CDR1 is SNHLY, CDR2 FYNNEI, per germline. This CDR3 reads CASRPLGLRQEQYF. Here the CDR3 DNA reads TGTGCCAGCAGACCCCTCGGGCTCCGGCAGGAGCAGTACTTC.

This clonotype was seen once. The gene calls are TRBV3-1 and TRBJ2-4; D might be TRBD2 (7 bases). The end of the DNA fits TRBJ2-7 better, so the J call may be wrong. The length of the CDR3 is 15 residues. CDR1 and CDR2 (germline): LGHDT, YNNKEL (reference sequence). As DNA, the CDR3 is TGTGCCAGCAGCCCAGGTAGGGGGGGATTTTCCGAGCAGTACTTC. Translation: CASSPGRGGFSEQYF.

This chain links TRBV7-2 with TRBJ2-7; TRBD1 is a possible D gene (6 bases). Looked up from germline, CDR1 is SGHTA and CDR2 is FQGNSA. V was cut by 5 bases and J by 3 bases, with 14 bases left in between. The CDR3 spans 14 residues. This chain's CDR3 is CASSQGRANYEQYF. DNA for the CDR3: TGTGCCAGCAGCCAGGGGCGGGCCAACTACGAGCAGTACTTC.

This clonotype was recorded only once. The V call is TRBV29-1, the J call TRBJ2-3; tentatively, D is TRBD1 or TRBD2 (5 bases each). V was cut by 6 bases and J by 5 bases, with 15 bases left in between. This CDR3 is built from 13 residues. Germline lookup yields CDR1 SQVTM and CDR2 ANQGSEA. DNA for the CDR3: TGCAGCGTAACGCCGGGGCGGATAGATACGCAGTATTTT. Translating it yields CSVTPGRIDTQYF.

The table lists this clonotype with a few counts. This chain joins TRBV7-3 and TRBJ1-2; no definite D call. The V end lost 2 bases, the J end lost 5 bases, and 6 bases lay between the germline ends. The germline V gene encodes CDR1 SGHTA and CDR2 FQGTGA. CDR3 length equals 12 residues. CDR3 in amino acids: CASSLWVYGYTF. The CDR3 DNA is TGTGCCAGCAGCTTATGGGTGTATGGCTACACCTTC.

The chain has TRBV28 and TRBJ2-4, with TRBD1 identical over 8 bases. V lost 2 bases to trimming and J lost 7 bases; unmatched junction nucleotides: 19. CDR3 length: 19 residues. CDR1 and CDR2 (germline): MDHEN, SYDVKM. CDR3 sequence reads: CASSLNIVSGQALENIQYF. The CDR3 coding sequence is TGTGCCAGCAGTTTAAATATTGTCTCGGGACAGGCTCTTGAGAACATTCAGTACTTC.

V usage is TRBV29-1 and J usage is TRBJ2-1; 7 bases line up with TRBD2. CDR1 and CDR2 from the germline V gene are SQVTM and ANQGSEA. Unmatched junction bases numbered 3, after V lost 4 bases and J lost 0 bases. CDR3 size: 14 residues. The CDR3: CSVGEGSSYNEQFF. Here the CDR3 DNA reads TGCAGCGTTGGGGAGGGGAGCTCCTACAATGAGCAGTTCTTC.